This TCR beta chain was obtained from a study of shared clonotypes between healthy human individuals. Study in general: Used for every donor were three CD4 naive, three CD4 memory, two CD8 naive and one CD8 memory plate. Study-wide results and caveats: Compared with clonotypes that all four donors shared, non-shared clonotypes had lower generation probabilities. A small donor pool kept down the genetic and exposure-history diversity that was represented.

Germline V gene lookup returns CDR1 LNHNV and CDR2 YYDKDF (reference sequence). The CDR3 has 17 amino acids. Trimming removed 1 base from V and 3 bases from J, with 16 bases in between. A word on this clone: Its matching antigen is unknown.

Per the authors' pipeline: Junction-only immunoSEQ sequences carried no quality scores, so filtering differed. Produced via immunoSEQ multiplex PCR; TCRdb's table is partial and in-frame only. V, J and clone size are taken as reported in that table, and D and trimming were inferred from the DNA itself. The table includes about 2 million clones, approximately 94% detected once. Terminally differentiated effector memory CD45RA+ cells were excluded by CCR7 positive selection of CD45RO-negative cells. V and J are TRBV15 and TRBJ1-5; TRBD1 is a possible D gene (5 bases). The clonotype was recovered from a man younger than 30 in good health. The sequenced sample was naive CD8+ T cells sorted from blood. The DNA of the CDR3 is TGTGCCACCAGCAGAGTTCCCTGGGGCGGAAACAATCAGCCCCAGCATTTT. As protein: CATSRVPWGGNNQPQHF. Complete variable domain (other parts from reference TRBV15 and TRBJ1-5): DAMVIQNPRYQVTQFGKPVTLSCSQTLNHNVMYWYQQKSSQAPKLLFHYYDKDFNNEADTPDNFQSRRPNTSFCFLDIRSPGLGDTAMYLCATSRVPWGGNNQPQHFGDGTRLSIL.